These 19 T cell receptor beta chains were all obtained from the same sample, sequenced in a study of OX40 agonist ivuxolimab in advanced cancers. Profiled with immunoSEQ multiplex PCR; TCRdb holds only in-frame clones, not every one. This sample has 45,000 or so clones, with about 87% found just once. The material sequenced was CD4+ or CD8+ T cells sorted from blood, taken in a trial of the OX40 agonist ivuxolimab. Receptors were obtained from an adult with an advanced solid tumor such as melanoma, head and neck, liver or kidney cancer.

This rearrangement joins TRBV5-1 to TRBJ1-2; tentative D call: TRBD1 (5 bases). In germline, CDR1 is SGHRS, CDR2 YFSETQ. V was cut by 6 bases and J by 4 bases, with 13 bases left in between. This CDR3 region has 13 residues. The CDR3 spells CASKGQKSYGYTF. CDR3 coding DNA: TGCGCCAGCAAGGGGCAGAAGAGCTATGGCTACACCTTC.

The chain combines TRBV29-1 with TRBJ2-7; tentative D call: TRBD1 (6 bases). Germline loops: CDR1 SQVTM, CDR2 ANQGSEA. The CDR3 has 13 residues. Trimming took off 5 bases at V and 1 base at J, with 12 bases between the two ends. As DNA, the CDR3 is TGCAGCGTTCTCTCCGGGACATCCTACGAGCAGTACTTC. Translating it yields CSVLSGTSYEQYF.

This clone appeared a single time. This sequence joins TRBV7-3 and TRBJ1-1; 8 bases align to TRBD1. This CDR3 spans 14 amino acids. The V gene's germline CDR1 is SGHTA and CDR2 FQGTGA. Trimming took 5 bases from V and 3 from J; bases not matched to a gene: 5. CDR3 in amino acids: CASSANRGDTEAFF. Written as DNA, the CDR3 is TGTGCCAGCAGCGCGAACAGGGGGGACACTGAAGCTTTCTTT.

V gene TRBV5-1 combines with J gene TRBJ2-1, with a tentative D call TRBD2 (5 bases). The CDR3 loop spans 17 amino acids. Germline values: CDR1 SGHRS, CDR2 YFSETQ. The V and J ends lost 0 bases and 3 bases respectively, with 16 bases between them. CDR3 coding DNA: TGCGCCAGCAGCTTGGATGCGGGTACGACCCTCTACAATGAGCAGTTCTTC. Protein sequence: CASSLDAGTTLYNEQFF.

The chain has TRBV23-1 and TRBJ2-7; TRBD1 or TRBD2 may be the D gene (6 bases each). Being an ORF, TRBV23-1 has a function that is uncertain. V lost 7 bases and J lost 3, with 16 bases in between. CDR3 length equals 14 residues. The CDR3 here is CASIPAGHCYEQYF. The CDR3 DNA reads TGCGCCAGCATCCCTGCGGGACACTGCTACGAGCAGTACTTC.

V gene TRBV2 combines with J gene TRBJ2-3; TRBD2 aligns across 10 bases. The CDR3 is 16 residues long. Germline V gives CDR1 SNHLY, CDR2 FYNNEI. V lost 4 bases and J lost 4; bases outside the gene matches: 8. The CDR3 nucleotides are TGTGCCAGCAGTGGCTTGCCTAGCGGGAGCGCAGATACGCAGTATTTT. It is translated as CASSGLPSGSADTQYF.

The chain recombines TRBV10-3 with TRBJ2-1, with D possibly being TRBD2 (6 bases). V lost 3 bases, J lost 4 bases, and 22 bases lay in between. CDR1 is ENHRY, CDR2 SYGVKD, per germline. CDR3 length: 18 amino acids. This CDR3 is CAISEPPGERYRYNEQFF. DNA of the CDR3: TGTGCCATCAGTGAACCCCCGGGAGAACGGTACAGATACAATGAGCAGTTCTTC.

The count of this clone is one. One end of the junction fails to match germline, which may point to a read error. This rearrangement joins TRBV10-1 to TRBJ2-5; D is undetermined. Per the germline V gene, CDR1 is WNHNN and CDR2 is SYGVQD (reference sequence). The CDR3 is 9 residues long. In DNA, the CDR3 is TGCGCCAGCGGTGAGACCCAGTACTTC. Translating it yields CASGETQYF.

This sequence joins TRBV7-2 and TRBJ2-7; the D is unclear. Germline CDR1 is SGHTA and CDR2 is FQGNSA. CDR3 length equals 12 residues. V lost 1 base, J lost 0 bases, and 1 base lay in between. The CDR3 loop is CASSLGSYEQYF. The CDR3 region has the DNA TGTGCCAGCAGCTTAGGCTCCTACGAGCAGTACTTC.

CDR3 in amino acids: CASSLDISRSYEQYF. For the CDR3, the DNA is TGTGCCAGCAGCTTAGATATTAGCCGCTCCTACGAGCAGTACTTC. The genes are TRBV11-2 and TRBJ2-7; the D is unclear. Per germline, CDR1 SGHAT and CDR2 FQNNGV. The CDR3 is 15 amino acids. Trimming cost V 0 bases and J 0 bases, with 9 bases left between them.

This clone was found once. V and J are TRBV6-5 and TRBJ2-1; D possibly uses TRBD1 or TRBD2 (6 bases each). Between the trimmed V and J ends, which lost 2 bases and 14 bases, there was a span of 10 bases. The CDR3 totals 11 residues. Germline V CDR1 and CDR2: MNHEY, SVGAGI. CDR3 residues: CASSYLGGKFF. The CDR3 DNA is TGTGCCAGCAGTTACCTGGGGGGCAAGTTCTTC.

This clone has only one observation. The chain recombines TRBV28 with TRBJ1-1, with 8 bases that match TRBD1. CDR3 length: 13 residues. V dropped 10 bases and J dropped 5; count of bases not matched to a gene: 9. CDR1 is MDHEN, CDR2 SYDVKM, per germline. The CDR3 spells CATSGGVDTEAFF. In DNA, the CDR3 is TGTGCCACCTCAGGGGGCGTTGATACTGAAGCTTTCTTT. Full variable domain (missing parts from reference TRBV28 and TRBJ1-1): DVKVTQSSRYLVKRTGEKVFLECVQDMDHENMFWYRQDPGLGLRLIYFSYDVKMKEKGDIPEGYSVSREKKERFSLILESASTNQTSMYLCATSGGVDTEAFFGQGTRLTVV.

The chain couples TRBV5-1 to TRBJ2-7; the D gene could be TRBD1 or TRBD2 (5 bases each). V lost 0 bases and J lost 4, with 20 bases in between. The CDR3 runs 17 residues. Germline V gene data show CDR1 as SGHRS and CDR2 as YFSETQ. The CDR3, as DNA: TGCGCCAGCAGCTTGGTTTGGGACCGGAGGCAGGGATACGAGCAGTACTTC. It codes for CASSLVWDRRQGYEQYF.

The CDR3 region is CASSFPIAQRAGPGDEQYF. In DNA, the CDR3 is TGTGCCAGCAGCTTTCCCATTGCCCAGCGGGCAGGCCCCGGGGACGAGCAGTACTTC. The gene calls are TRBV7-9 and TRBJ2-7; possible D gene TRBD2, 6 bases. Trimming removed 3 bases at V and 5 bases at J, with 29 bases between. Germline values: CDR1 SEHNR, CDR2 FQNEAQ (reference sequence). CDR3 length equals 19 residues.

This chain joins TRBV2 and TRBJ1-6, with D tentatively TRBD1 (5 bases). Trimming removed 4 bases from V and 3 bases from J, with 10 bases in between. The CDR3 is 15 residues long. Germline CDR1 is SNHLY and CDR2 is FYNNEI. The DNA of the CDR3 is TGTGCCAGCAGTGCTTTGACAGTCTATAATTCACCCCTCCACTTT. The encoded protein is CASSALTVYNSPLHF.

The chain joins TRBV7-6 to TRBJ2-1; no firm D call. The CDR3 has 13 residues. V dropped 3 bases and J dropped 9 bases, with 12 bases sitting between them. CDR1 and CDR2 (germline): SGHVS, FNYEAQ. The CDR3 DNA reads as TGTGCCAGCAGCTTCAATGCTAAGTCTGAGCAGTTCTTC. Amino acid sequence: CASSFNAKSEQFF.

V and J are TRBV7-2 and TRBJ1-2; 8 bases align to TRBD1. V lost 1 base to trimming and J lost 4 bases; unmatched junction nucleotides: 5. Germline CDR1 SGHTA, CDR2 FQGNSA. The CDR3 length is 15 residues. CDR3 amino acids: CASSLVTGTGYGYTF. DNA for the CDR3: TGTGCCAGCAGCTTAGTTACCGGGACAGGCTATGGCTACACCTTC.

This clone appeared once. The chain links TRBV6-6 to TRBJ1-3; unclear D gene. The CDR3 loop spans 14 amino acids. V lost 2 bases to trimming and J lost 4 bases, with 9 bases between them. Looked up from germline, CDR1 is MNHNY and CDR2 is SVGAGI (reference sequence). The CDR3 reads CASSYEAYGNTIYF. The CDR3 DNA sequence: TGTGCCAGCAGTTACGAGGCCTACGGAAACACCATATATTTT.

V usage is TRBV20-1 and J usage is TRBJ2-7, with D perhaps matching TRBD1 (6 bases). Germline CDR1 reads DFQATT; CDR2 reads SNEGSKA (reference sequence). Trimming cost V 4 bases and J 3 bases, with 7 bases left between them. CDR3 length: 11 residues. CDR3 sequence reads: CSAKDSYEQYF. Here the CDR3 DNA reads TGCAGTGCTAAGGACAGCTACGAGCAGTACTTC.